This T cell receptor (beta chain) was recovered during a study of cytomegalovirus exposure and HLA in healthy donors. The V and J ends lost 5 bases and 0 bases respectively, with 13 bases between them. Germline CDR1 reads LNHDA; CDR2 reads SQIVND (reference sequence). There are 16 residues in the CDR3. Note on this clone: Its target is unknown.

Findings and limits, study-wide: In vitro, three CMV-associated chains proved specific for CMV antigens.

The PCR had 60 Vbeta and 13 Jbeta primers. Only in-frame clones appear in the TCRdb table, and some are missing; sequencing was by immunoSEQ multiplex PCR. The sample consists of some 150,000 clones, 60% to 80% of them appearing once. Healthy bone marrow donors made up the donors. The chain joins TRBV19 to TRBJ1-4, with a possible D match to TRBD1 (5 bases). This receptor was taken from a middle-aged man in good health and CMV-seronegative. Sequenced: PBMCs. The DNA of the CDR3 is TGTGCCAGTAGTCTTTGGGGCGGCACAACTAATGAAAAACTGTTTTTT. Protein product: CASSLWGGTTNEKLFF.